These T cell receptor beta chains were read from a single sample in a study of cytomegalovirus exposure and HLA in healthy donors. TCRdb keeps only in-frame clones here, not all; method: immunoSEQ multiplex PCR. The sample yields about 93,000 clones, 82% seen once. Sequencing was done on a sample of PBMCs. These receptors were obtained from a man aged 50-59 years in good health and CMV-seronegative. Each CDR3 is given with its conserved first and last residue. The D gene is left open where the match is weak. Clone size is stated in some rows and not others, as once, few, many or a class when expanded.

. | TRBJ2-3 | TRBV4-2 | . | TGTGCCAGCAGCCAAGGGCTCTCAGGGGGGCAGTACCCTCAGCAGTATTTT | CASSQGLSGGQYPQQYF
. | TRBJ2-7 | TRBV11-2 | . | TGTGCCAGCAGCAGGACGGGGGAGCAGTACTTC | CASSRTGEQYF
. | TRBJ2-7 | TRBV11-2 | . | TGTGCCAGCAGCGTTAGCGGTAGGGCCTCCTACGAGCAGTACTTC | CASSVSGRASYEQYF
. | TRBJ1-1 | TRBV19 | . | TGTGCCGCCTGGGGGGGGGAGTCGGCTTTCTTT | CAAWGGESAFF
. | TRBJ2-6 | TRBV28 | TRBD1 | TGTGCCAGCAGTTTATCGGGACAGGGGGCCCCTGGGGCCAACGTCCTGACTTTC | CASSLSGQGAPGANVLTF
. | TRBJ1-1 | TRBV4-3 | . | TGCGCCAGCAGCCAAGATTACACAGGAGCGAACACTGAAGCTTTCTTT | CASSQDYTGANTEAFF
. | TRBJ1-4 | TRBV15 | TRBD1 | TGTGCCACCAGCGGACGGACAGGGGGAAATGAAAAACTGTTTTTT | CATSGRTGGNEKLFF
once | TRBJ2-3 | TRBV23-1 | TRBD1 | TGCGCCGACCGGGACAGGAGGGAAGATACGCAGTATTTT | CADRDRREDTQYF
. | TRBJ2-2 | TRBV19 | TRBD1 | TGTGCAAGCCGCCCCGCCGGACAGGGGGACACCGGGGAGCTGTTTTTT | CASRPAGQGDTGELFF
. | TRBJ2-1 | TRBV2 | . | TGTGCCAGCAGTACTTCAGGGTCCAGTGAGCAGTTCTTC | CASSTSGSSEQFF
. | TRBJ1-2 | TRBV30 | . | TGTGCCTCCCACGGGGGGCTAAGCTATGGCTACACCTTC | CASHGGLSYGYTF
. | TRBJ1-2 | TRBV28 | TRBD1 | TGTGCCAGCAGTTCGACAGGGGGCCTCCTCTATGGCTACACCTTC | CASSSTGGLLYGYTF
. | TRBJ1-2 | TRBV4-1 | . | TGCGCCAGCAGCCAAGATCAAGCTTTGCCCTATGGCTACACCTTC | CASSQDQALPYGYTF
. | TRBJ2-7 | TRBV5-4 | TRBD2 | TGTGCCAGCAGCTCACTAGCGGGAGGGGGTTTGGACGAGCAGTACTTC | CASSSLAGGGLDEQYF
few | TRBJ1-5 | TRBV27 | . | TGTGCCAGCAGTTTATCGGGAGATCAGCCCCAGCATTTT | CASSLSGDQPQHF
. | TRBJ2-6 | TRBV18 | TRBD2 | TGTGCCAGCTGGCACCAAAGGTTACTAGCGGGAGTTACTGGGGCCAACGTCCTGACTTTC | CASWHQRLLAGVTGANVLTF
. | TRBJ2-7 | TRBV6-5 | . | TGTGCCAGCAGTTACTCGGGCTATTTTTCTGCCGAGCAGTACTTC | CASSYSGYFSAEQYF